These 27 T cell receptor beta chains originate from one sample sequenced in a study of identical twins. Using its own MiXCR run on the 5' RACE reads, TCRdb lists one record per CDR3 protein. Among 460,000 or so distinct CDR3 sequences listed, over 12% were seen once. This sample also appeared in a second study, on yellow fever vaccine responses in identical twins.

Specimen: CD4+ T cells sorted from blood. The source of these receptors is a woman between 18 and 29 years old in good health.

The gene calls are TRBV27 and TRBJ2-3; 9 bases are shared with TRBD2. With V trimmed by 3 bases and J by 4 bases, 8 bases remained unmatched. Germline loops: CDR1 MNHEY, CDR2 SMNVEV (reference sequence). CDR3 length: 16 amino acids. Written as DNA, the CDR3 is TGTGCCAGCAGTTTGCATCTTAGCGGGAGCGCAGATACGCAGTATTTT. Translation: CASSLHLSGSADTQYF.

This clonotype was detected only a few times. V usage is TRBV6-2 or TRBV6-3 and J usage is TRBJ2-2; D unresolved. CDR3 length equals 14 residues. V was trimmed by 10 bases and J by 6 bases, leaving 18 bases between them. The germline gives CDR1 MNHEY, CDR2 SVGEGT. The DNA of the CDR3 is TGTGCCACGTTGCACCTTCCCGTGGCCGGGGAGCTGTTTTTT. This sequence encodes CATLHLPVAGELFF.

This clonotype was seen more than once but under ten times. This chain joins TRBV28 and TRBJ1-1; 9 positions agree with TRBD1. CDR1 MDHEN and CDR2 SYDVKM come from the germline V gene. The CDR3 covers 17 residues. V lost 5 bases to trimming and J lost 4 bases; unmatched junction nucleotides: 14. CDR3 bases: TGTGCCAGCAGTCCCCCCGGGACAGGGAGAGGTGGCACTGAAGCTTTCTTT. Its translation: CASSPPGTGRGGTEAFF. Filled out from reference TRBV28 and TRBJ1-1, the complete variable domain reads DVKVTQSSRYLVKRTGEKVFLECVQDMDHENMFWYRQDPGLGLRLIYFSYDVKMKEKGDIPEGYSVSREKKERFSLILESASTNQTSMYLCASSPPGTGRGGTEAFFGQGTRLTVV.

The gene calls are TRBV11-2 and TRBJ2-7; TRBD2 matches 9 bases. This CDR3 spans 14 amino acids. J lost 3 bases, V lost 5 bases, and 5 bases had no gene match. Germline V gives CDR1 SGHAT, CDR2 FQNNGV. The CDR3 nucleotides are TGTGCCAGCAGCCTAGCGGGACAGTACTACGAGCAGTACTTC. This sequence encodes CASSLAGQYYEQYF.

The chain combines TRBV28 with TRBJ1-5, with TRBD1 matching over 8 bases. There are 16 residues in the CDR3. V trimming: 6 bases; J trimming: 3 bases; junction bases outside the gene matches: 10. The germline V gene has CDR1 MDHEN and CDR2 SYDVKM. The CDR3 here is CASRKTGDGPNQPQHF. The CDR3 coding sequence is TGTGCCAGCAGAAAGACAGGGGACGGTCCCAATCAGCCCCAGCATTTT.

Ten or more counts support this clonotype. V and J are TRBV5-1 and TRBJ2-5; a weak D match, TRBD1 (5 bases). CDR3 length equals 13 residues. Germline CDR1 and CDR2: SGHRS and YFSETQ. The V and J ends lost 4 bases and 5 bases respectively, with 12 bases between them. This CDR3 is CASSQQARETQYF. The CDR3 bases are TGCGCCAGCAGCCAACAGGCTCGGGAGACCCAGTACTTC. Combining the CDR3 with reference TRBV5-1 and TRBJ2-5 gives the whole variable domain KAGVTQTPRYLIKTRGQQVTLSCSPISGHRSVSWYQQTPGQGLQFLFEYFSETQRNKGNFPGRFSGRQFSNSRSEMNVSTLELGDSALYLCASSQQARETQYFGPGTRLLVL.

This clonotype was detected only a few times. The chain couples TRBV2 to TRBJ2-1; D possibly matches TRBD1 or TRBD2 (5 bases each). The germline V and J ends were trimmed by 3 bases and 9 bases, with 6 bases remaining between them. Germline loops: CDR1 SNHLY, CDR2 FYNNEI. This CDR3 is 11 amino acids long. The CDR3 DNA sequence: TGTGCCAGCAGTGATGGGACTGAGCAGTTCTTC. Protein: CASSDGTEQFF.

This clonotype was seen only a few times. The rearrangement joins TRBV7-9 to TRBJ2-7, with D possibly TRBD1 on 5 matching bases. V gave up 1 base and J gave up 6 bases, with 7 bases separating them. Germline CDR1 reads SEHNR; CDR2 reads FQNEAQ (reference sequence). This CDR3 has 12 residues. Here the CDR3 DNA reads TGTGCCAGCAGCTTAGAAAGGGGCGAGCAGTACTTC. Amino acid sequence: CASSLERGEQYF.

The V gene is TRBV20-1, the J gene TRBJ2-7, with 8 nucleotides matching TRBD1. Trimming removed 7 bases from V and 6 bases from J; junction bases left unmatched: 8. The germline V gene encodes CDR1 DFQATT and CDR2 SNEGSKA (reference sequence). The CDR3 length is 12 residues. The CDR3 DNA is TGCAGTGGCTCGACAGGGGCGCGCGAGCAGTACTTC. Amino acids: CSGSTGAREQYF.

As regards this clonotype: A much more abundant neighbour one base away suggests this may be a read error. The genes are TRBV7-9 and TRBJ2-2, with a possible D match to TRBD1 (6 bases). The CDR3 has 14 amino acids. Germline CDR1 and CDR2: SEHNR and FQNEAQ (reference sequence). The CDR3 reads CSSRTAANTGELFF. The CDR3 coding sequence is TGTTCCAGCCGGACAGCGGCGAACACCGGGGAGCTGTTTTTT.

The table lists this clonotype with a few counts. V and J are TRBV20-1 and TRBJ2-1; 7 bases map to TRBD1. The CDR3 contains 13 residues. Looked up from germline, CDR1 is DFQATT and CDR2 is SNEGSKA (reference sequence). V shed 6 bases, J shed 4 bases, and the junction held 6 bases outside the gene matches. This chain's CDR3 is CSAVRDRYNEQFF. The CDR3 bases are TGCAGTGCAGTCCGGGACAGATACAATGAGCAGTTCTTC.

This clonotype showed up just a few times. The rearrangement uses TRBV6-2 or TRBV6-3 and TRBJ2-2; D is perhaps TRBD1 (5 bases). This CDR3 is 14 amino acids long. The V and J ends lost 5 bases and 6 bases respectively, with 13 bases between them. Germline V CDR1 and CDR2: MNHEY, SVGEGT. In DNA form, the CDR3 reads TGTGCCAGCAGTGGCCAGGGATCTGCCGGGGAGCTGTTTTTT. Its translation: CASSGQGSAGELFF.

This clonotype has a count of ten or more. The chain joins TRBV20-1 to TRBJ2-1, with D maybe TRBD2 (6 bases). CDR3 length equals 13 residues. CDR1 and CDR2 (germline): DFQATT, SNEGSKA (reference sequence). Trimming took off 3 bases at V and 5 bases at J, with 11 bases between the two ends. In nucleotides, the CDR3 is TGCAGTGCTAGTGGAGGGTTCCACAATGAGCAGTTCTTC. Translating gives CSASGGFHNEQFF.

This clonotype was seen a few times. The rearrangement links TRBV19 to TRBJ2-1, with 8 bases that match TRBD2. Trimming cost V 3 bases and J 4 bases; bases outside gene matches: 5. The CDR3 consists of 15 residues. Germline V gives CDR1 LNHDA, CDR2 SQIVND (reference sequence). The CDR3 DNA follows: TGTGCCAGTAGTATTACGACTAGCGTTTACAATGAGCAGTTCTTC. It encodes CASSITTSVYNEQFF. Full variable domain (rest looked up from reference TRBV19 and TRBJ2-1): DGGITQSPKYLFRKEGQNVTLSCEQNLNHDAMYWYRQDPGQGLRLIYYSQIVNDFQKGDIAEGYSVSREKKESFPLTVTSAQKNPTAFYLCASSITTSVYNEQFFGPGTRLTVL.

This clonotype was seen ten or more times. This sequence joins TRBV11-2 and TRBJ2-1, with D perhaps matching TRBD1 or TRBD2 (5 bases each). The CDR3 loop spans 13 amino acids. Trimming removed 6 bases from V and 8 bases from J, with 14 bases in between. Germline V gives CDR1 SGHAT, CDR2 FQNNGV. The CDR3 nucleotides read TGTGCCAGCAGAGAAACGGGACCCTATGAGCAGTTCTTC. It codes for CASRETGPYEQFF.

This clonotype was picked up a small number of times. This CDR3 is CAITQQQGLGYTF. The DNA of the CDR3 is TGTGCCATCACCCAGCAACAGGGTCTTGGCTACACCTTC. V usage is TRBV10-3 and J usage is TRBJ1-2, with a tentative D call TRBD1 (6 bases). The germline V gene has CDR1 ENHRY and CDR2 SYGVKD. V lost 7 bases and J 7 bases, leaving 16 bases between the germline ends. The CDR3 runs 13 residues.

This chain links TRBV28 with TRBJ1-2; maybe TRBD1 (5 bases). The CDR3 spans 12 residues. Between the trimmed V and J ends, which lost 6 bases and 8 bases, there was a span of 13 bases. Germline assignment: CDR1 MDHEN and CDR2 SYDVKM. Written as DNA, the CDR3 is TGTGCCAGCAGGATTGCAGGGTTGGGCTACACCTTC. Encoded protein: CASRIAGLGYTF.

This clonotype was seen only a few times. The J gene is TRBJ2-1, the V gene TRBV20-1; TRBD2 aligns across 13 bases. CDR3 length: 15 residues. CDR1 and CDR2 (germline): DFQATT, SNEGSKA (reference sequence). The trim removed 2 bases at V and 7 bases at J, leaving 5 bases unmatched. In DNA, the CDR3 is TGCAGTGCTAGAAAACTAGCGGGAGGGGGAAATGAGCAGTTCTTC. Protein sequence: CSARKLAGGGNEQFF.

The chain has TRBV28 and TRBJ2-3; 12 nucleotides match TRBD1. Germline CDR1 reads MDHEN; CDR2 reads SYDVKM. This CDR3 has 17 residues. The V and J ends lost 3 bases and 1 base, in that order; junction bases with no gene match: 5. CDR3 nucleotide sequence: TGTGCCAGCAGTTTCCGGGACAGGGGGCGAGGCACAGATACGCAGTATTTT. It is translated as CASSFRDRGRGTDTQYF.

This clonotype was observed a handful of times. V usage is TRBV5-1 and J usage is TRBJ2-3, with D possibly TRBD2 on 5 matching bases. The CDR3 loop spans 16 amino acids. From germline, CDR1 is SGHRS and CDR2 YFSETQ. The V gene lost 4 bases and the J gene lost 2 bases, with 17 bases spanning the gap. CDR3 region: CASSVLGSEITDTQYF. For the CDR3, the DNA is TGCGCCAGCAGCGTTTTGGGTAGCGAAATCACAGATACGCAGTATTTT.

This clonotype was counted a few times. The rearrangement links TRBV20-1 to TRBJ2-3; D is unresolved. Per the germline V gene, CDR1 is DFQATT and CDR2 is SNEGSKA (reference sequence). The CDR3 is 13 amino acids. The CDR3 nucleotides read TGCAGCCCCAAGCCGGACCGCCGGGATACGCAGTATTTT. Translating it yields CSPKPDRRDTQYF.

This chain links TRBV27 with TRBJ2-1, with D possibly TRBD2 on 5 matching bases. Germline V gives CDR1 MNHEY, CDR2 SMNVEV (reference sequence). The CDR3 covers 14 residues. Trimming pared 8 bases from V and 0 bases from J, leaving 11 bases between. CDR3 in DNA: TGTGCCAGCTTTAGCGATCGCTCCTACAATGAGCAGTTCTTC. Protein product: CASFSDRSYNEQFF.

This clonotype was observed at least ten times. The J gene is TRBJ2-7, the V gene TRBV9, with D perhaps TRBD1 or TRBD2 (5 bases each). V was clipped by 1 base and J by 5 bases, with 19 bases between them. Germline assignment: CDR1 SGDLS and CDR2 YYNGEE. The CDR3 loop spans 16 amino acids. The CDR3 loop is CASSVTPGGPRHEQYF. Here the CDR3 DNA reads TGTGCCAGCAGCGTAACTCCTGGGGGACCCCGCCACGAGCAGTACTTC.

This chain uses TRBV11-2 with TRBJ1-1, with D hard to call. The CDR3 loop spans 13 amino acids. V was clipped by 7 bases and J by 1 base, with 10 bases between them. Germline CDR1 SGHAT, CDR2 FQNNGV. The CDR3 loop reads CASTYPGNTEAFF. The CDR3 coding sequence is TGTGCCAGCACCTACCCCGGGAACACTGAAGCTTTCTTT.

This sequence joins TRBV5-1 and TRBJ2-7, with unresolved D. There are 14 residues in the CDR3. Germline CDR1 SGHRS, CDR2 YFSETQ. V was clipped by 2 bases and J by 0 bases, with 9 bases between them. The CDR3 region has the DNA TGCGCCAGCAGCTTTGAGGTCTTCTCCTACGAGCAGTACTTC. Protein sequence: CASSFEVFSYEQYF.

V is TRBV12-3 or TRBV12-4 and J is TRBJ2-1; D might be TRBD2 (5 bases). This CDR3 spans 15 amino acids. The V gene lost 5 bases and the J gene lost 5 bases, with 16 bases spanning the gap. The CDR3 reads CASSRTLAENNEQFF. CDR3 sequence (DNA): TGTGCCAGCAGTCGTACTCTAGCAGAAAACAATGAGCAGTTCTTC.

This clonotype was recorded a few times. The chain joins TRBV11-2 to TRBJ2-7; D is possibly TRBD2 (6 bases). Trimming removed 0 bases at V and 3 bases at J, with 9 bases between. Per germline, CDR1 SGHAT and CDR2 FQNNGV. The CDR3 runs to 14 residues. The CDR3, as DNA: TGTGCCAGCAGCTTAGACCGGGGGAACTACGAGCAGTACTTC. Its translation: CASSLDRGNYEQYF.